Each of the 16 T cell receptor beta chains below was sequenced from the same sample in a study of PD-L1 blockade in urothelial cancer. Sample time point: pretreatment peripheral blood. TCRdb's table, derived via immunoSEQ multiplex PCR, lists solely in-frame clones and lacks some. Found here are over 100,000 clones, roughly 80% of them singletons; the top ten hold 3.2%. This specimen was PBMCs, taken around atezolizumab (anti-PD-L1) treatment. All receptors derive from a man aged 50 or older with urothelial cancer.

This sequence joins TRBV10-2 and TRBJ2-2; weak D call: TRBD2 (5 bases). The V and J ends lost 5 bases and 2 bases respectively, with 18 bases between them. CDR1 and CDR2 (germline): WSHSY, SAAADI. The CDR3 sequence is 17 residues long. CDR3 protein: CASSLGDRADNTGELFF. The CDR3 nucleotides read TGCGCCAGCAGTCTCGGGGATCGAGCGGATAACACCGGGGAGCTGTTTTTT.

The rearrangement links TRBV18 to TRBJ2-3; TRBD1 matches 7 bases. Trimming removed 6 bases from V and 2 bases from J; junction bases left unmatched: 5. Germline V gene sequence: CDR1 KGHSH, CDR2 LQKENI. There are 14 residues in the CDR3. The CDR3 here is CASSRDRPTDTQYF. The CDR3 nucleotides read TGTGCCAGCTCCCGGGACAGACCCACAGATACGCAGTATTTT. Full variable domain (outside the CDR3, taken from reference TRBV18 and TRBJ2-3): NAGVMQNPRHLVRRRGQEARLRCSPMKGHSHVYWYRQLPEEGLKFMVYLQKENIIDESGMPKERFSAEFPKEGPSILRIQQVVRGDSAAYFCASSRDRPTDTQYFGPGTRLTVL.

This clone was counted many times. The chain employs TRBV2 and TRBJ2-7; 7 nucleotides match TRBD2. The germline gives CDR1 SNHLY, CDR2 FYNNEI. The CDR3 covers 15 residues. The V gene end was trimmed by 6 bases and the J gene end by 0 bases; junction bases not matched to a gene: 8. CDR3 in amino acids: CASRPERDHSYEQYF. Here the CDR3 DNA reads TGTGCCAGCAGGCCAGAGCGGGATCACTCCTACGAGCAGTACTTC.

The genes are TRBV5-5 and TRBJ2-3; 9 bases map to TRBD2. The CDR3 length is 16 residues. V dropped 1 base and J dropped 0; count of bases not matched to a gene: 3. In germline, CDR1 is SGHKS, CDR2 YYEKEE (reference sequence). The CDR3 sequence is CASSLWLAGSTDTQYF. The CDR3 coding sequence is TGTGCCAGCAGCTTGTGGCTAGCGGGAAGCACAGATACGCAGTATTTT.

The chain recombines TRBV7-9 with TRBJ2-1; no firm D call. The CDR3 loop spans 13 amino acids. The V gene lost 3 bases and the J gene lost 6 bases, with 9 bases spanning the gap. CDR1 is SEHNR, CDR2 FQNEAQ, per germline (reference sequence). CDR3 protein: CASSFWQINEQFF. DNA of the CDR3: TGTGCCAGCAGCTTCTGGCAAATCAATGAGCAGTTCTTC.

This clone was found many times. V usage is TRBV28 and J usage is TRBJ1-5; weak D call: TRBD1 (6 bases). This CDR3 has 16 amino acids. Per the germline V gene, CDR1 is MDHEN and CDR2 is SYDVKM. The germline V and J ends were trimmed by 6 bases and 6 bases, with 21 bases remaining between them. The CDR3 DNA sequence: TGTGCCAGCAGAGCCCTTTCACTGCGGGGGCGTCAGCCCCAGCATTTT. It translates to CASRALSLRGRQPQHF.

CDR3 sequence: CASSIDYSGRGIQYF. The CDR3 DNA reads as TGTGCCAGTAGTATAGATTATTCAGGACGGGGCATTCAGTACTTC. This sequence joins TRBV19 and TRBJ2-4; weak D call: TRBD2 (5 bases). The CDR3 sequence is 15 residues long. The germline V gene has CDR1 LNHDA and CDR2 SQIVND (reference sequence). V lost 0 bases to trimming and J lost 9 bases, with 15 bases between them.

J is TRBJ2-5 and V is TRBV15, with TRBD2 matching over 8 bases. The CDR3 runs 16 residues. Germline CDR1 is LNHNV and CDR2 is YYDKDF (reference sequence). V gave up 2 bases and J gave up 8 bases; unmatched junction bases: 13. This CDR3 reads CATSRTEPGLGGTQYF. The DNA for the CDR3 is TGTGCCACCAGCAGAACCGAACCGGGACTAGGGGGTACCCAGTACTTC. The variable domain in full, completed from reference TRBV15 and TRBJ2-5, reads DAMVIQNPRYQVTQFGKPVTLSCSQTLNHNVMYWYQQKSSQAPKLLFHYYDKDFNNEADTPDNFQSRRPNTSFCFLDIRSPGLGDTAMYLCATSRTEPGLGGTQYFGPGTRLLVL.

The chain has TRBV10-3 and TRBJ1-1; D perhaps matches TRBD1 (5 bases). The V gene's germline CDR1 is ENHRY and CDR2 SYGVKD. The CDR3 length is 15 residues. Trimming shortened V by 5 bases and J by 1 base, and 14 bases separated the two germline ends. The CDR3 spells CAISTPGLRNTEAFF. The CDR3, as DNA: TGTGCCATCAGTACCCCGGGACTGAGGAACACTGAAGCTTTCTTT.

This chain links TRBV5-1 with TRBJ2-3, with 9 bases that match TRBD1. The CDR3 is 16 amino acids. J was trimmed by 2 bases and V by 1 base; bases with no gene match: 5. The germline gives CDR1 SGHRS, CDR2 YFSETQ. CDR3 DNA sequence: TGCGCCAGCAGCTTGACAGGGGGCGGACTCACAGATACGCAGTATTTT. Translation gives CASSLTGGGLTDTQYF.

The chain couples TRBV18 to TRBJ2-1; possibly TRBD2 for D (6 bases). The CDR3 length is 14 residues. Germline values: CDR1 KGHSH, CDR2 LQKENI. The ends were cut back, 5 bases at V and 9 bases at J, with 17 bases in the middle. The CDR3 here is CASSVAGPATEQFF. The CDR3 region has the DNA TGTGCCAGCTCAGTGGCGGGACCAGCAACTGAGCAGTTCTTC.

The rearrangement uses TRBV18 and TRBJ2-3; a possible D gene is TRBD1 (6 bases). CDR3 length: 15 amino acids. The V gene lost 6 bases and the J gene lost 1 base, with 14 bases spanning the gap. Germline CDR1 reads KGHSH; CDR2 reads LQKENI. CDR3 sequence: CASSTSRGGTDTQYF. The CDR3 region has the DNA TGTGCCAGCTCGACCTCCAGGGGCGGCACAGATACGCAGTATTTT.

The genes are TRBV6-6 and TRBJ1-5, with 9 nucleotides matching TRBD1. The CDR3 totals 14 residues. From germline, CDR1 is MNHNY and CDR2 SVGAGI (reference sequence). V lost 8 bases, J lost 4 bases, and 6 bases stayed unmatched. The CDR3 DNA sequence: TGTGCCAGCGGTTTACAGGGGGCGAATCAGCCCCAGCATTTT. Translating it yields CASGLQGANQPQHF.

The chain links TRBV30 to TRBJ2-7, with 7 bases fitting TRBD2. V dropped 1 base and J dropped 2; count of bases not matched to a gene: 5. The CDR3 runs to 14 residues. The germline gives CDR1 GTSNPN, CDR2 SVGIG (reference sequence). This CDR3 is CAWSGREPTYEQYF. CDR3 in DNA: TGTGCCTGGAGTGGGCGGGAGCCGACCTACGAGCAGTACTTC.

The chain links TRBV27 to TRBJ2-7; TRBD2 matches 11 bases. Trimming removed 4 bases from V and 11 bases from J; junction bases left unmatched: 13. The germline V gene encodes CDR1 MNHEY and CDR2 SMNVEV (reference sequence). CDR3 length: 15 amino acids. The DNA for the CDR3 is TGTGCCAGCAGTTCCCCAGGACTAGCGGGTTTGGAGGAGTACTTC. Translated: CASSSPGLAGLEEYF.

The chain has TRBV27 and TRBJ2-5; D might be TRBD2 (6 bases). CDR3 length equals 14 residues. With 5 bases removed from V and 0 bases from J, the gap between germline ends came to 10 bases. Per the germline V gene, CDR1 is MNHEY and CDR2 is SMNVEV (reference sequence). CDR3 in DNA: TGTGCCAGCAGTCGGGGACTGAACCAAGAGACCCAGTACTTC. This codes for CASSRGLNQETQYF.